The table lists the clone carrying this T cell receptor (beta chain) with many counts. The antigen remains undetermined. Per germline, CDR1 DFQATT and CDR2 SNEGSKA (reference sequence). The CDR3 runs to 16 residues. V shed 3 bases and J shed 0 bases, with 17 bases lying between them. This sample was taken from a study of response to subunit inactivated influenza vaccine. General observations from the study: Authors suggested seasonal influenza vaccinations each recruit few new T cells.

TCRdb redid the calling of the RT-PCR reads with MiXCR, one entry per CDR3 protein. The table includes some 850,000 distinct CDR3 sequences, about 18% detected once. The source of this sequence is a man aged 45-60 years who received an inactivated influenza vaccine. The chain couples TRBV20-1 to TRBJ2-5; a weak D match, TRBD1 (6 bases). Source: PBMCs from blood, taken about 5 days after vaccination. The CDR3 DNA is TGCAGTGCTAGTGTTACAGGGAGTCTATACCAAGAGACCCAGTACTTC. Protein: CSASVTGSLYQETQYF.